This entry lists 7 T cell receptor beta chains sequenced from one sample in a study of T cell responses to AZD1222 COVID-19 vaccine. TCRdb's table, derived via immunoSEQ multiplex PCR, lists solely in-frame clones and lacks some. The repertoire holds 78,000 or so clones, with over 70% as singletons. Sequencing used peripheral blood, obtained 28 days after the second AZD1222 dose. These receptors all come from an adult who received the AZD1222 COVID-19 vaccine.

This chain links TRBV5-1 with TRBJ2-5; 10 bases agree with TRBD2. CDR1 and CDR2 from the germline V gene are SGHRS and YFSETQ. V was clipped by 4 bases and J by 3 bases; unmatched bases: 6. This CDR3 is built from 15 residues. This CDR3 reads CASSLTGTSEETQYF. DNA of the CDR3: TGCGCCAGCAGCCTAACCGGGACTAGCGAAGAGACCCAGTACTTC.

The chain links TRBV7-2 to TRBJ1-5, with D unresolved. Germline V gene lookup returns CDR1 SGHTA and CDR2 FQGNSA. The V end lost 4 bases, the J end lost 6 bases, and 10 bases lay between the germline ends. CDR3 length: 13 amino acids. CDR3 coding DNA: TGTGCCAGCAGCTGGGGAGGCGGTCAGCCCCAGCATTTT. Protein sequence: CASSWGGGQPQHF.

The rearrangement links TRBV28 to TRBJ2-6; perhaps TRBD1 as D (5 bases). This CDR3 is 16 amino acids long. CDR1 and CDR2 from the germline V gene are MDHEN and SYDVKM. Trimming stripped 5 bases from V and 0 bases from J, with 11 bases between. CDR3 protein: CASSEDINSGANVLTF. DNA of the CDR3: TGTGCCAGCAGTGAGGACATCAACTCTGGGGCCAACGTCCTGACTTTC.

This chain uses TRBV9 with TRBJ1-6; D possibly corresponds to TRBD1 (5 bases). The CDR3 length is 15 residues. V lost 4 bases and J 0 bases, leaving 8 bases between the germline ends. Germline-derived CDR1 and CDR2 are SGDLS and YYNGEE. In DNA form, the CDR3 reads TGTGCCAGCAGCCCCGACAGCTCCTATAATTCACCCCTCCACTTT. Translation gives CASSPDSSYNSPLHF.

This clone was seen a few times. The rearrangement uses TRBV14 and TRBJ1-2; weak D call: TRBD1 (6 bases). CDR1 is SGHDN, CDR2 FVKESK, per germline. The CDR3 contains 16 residues. The V end lost 1 base, the J end lost 4 bases, and 16 bases lay between the germline ends. The CDR3 sequence is CASSQGSGAIGYGYTF. CDR3 sequence (DNA): TGTGCCAGCAGCCAAGGGTCAGGGGCTATTGGCTATGGCTACACCTTC.

The chain couples TRBV6-5 to TRBJ2-7; 11 bases are shared with TRBD1. The germline V gene has CDR1 MNHEY and CDR2 SVGAGI. Germline trimming cut 4 bases from V and 3 bases from J; bases unmatched to any gene: 5. The CDR3 covers 15 residues. The CDR3 sequence is CASSSGQGVDYEQYF. The CDR3 coding sequence is TGTGCCAGCAGTTCGGGACAGGGGGTCGACTACGAGCAGTACTTC.

This rearrangement joins TRBV3-1 (or the pseudogene TRBV3-2) to TRBJ2-1; the match to TRBD2 covers 8 bases. Trimming removed 2 bases from V and 7 bases from J; junction bases left unmatched: 10. The CDR3 contains 16 residues. CDR1 LGHDT and CDR2 YNNKEL come from the germline V gene (reference sequence). The CDR3 is CASSQTPGGPANEQFF. DNA of the CDR3: TGTGCCAGCAGCCAAACCCCGGGAGGGCCAGCGAATGAGCAGTTCTTC.